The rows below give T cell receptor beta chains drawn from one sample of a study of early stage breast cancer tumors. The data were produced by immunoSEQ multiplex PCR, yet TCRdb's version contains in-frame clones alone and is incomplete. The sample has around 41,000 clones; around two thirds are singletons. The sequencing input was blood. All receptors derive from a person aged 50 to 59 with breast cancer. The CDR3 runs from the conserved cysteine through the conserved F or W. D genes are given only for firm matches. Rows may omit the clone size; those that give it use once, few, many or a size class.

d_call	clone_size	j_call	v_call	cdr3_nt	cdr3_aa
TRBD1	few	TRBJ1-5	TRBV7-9	TGTGCCAGCAGCCAGGGGGATAGCAATCAGCCCCAGCATTTT	CASSQGDSNQPQHF
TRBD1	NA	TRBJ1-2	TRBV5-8	TGTGCCAGCAGCTCTCCGACCGGACAGGGGCCTAACTATGGCTACACCTTC	CASSSPTGQGPNYGYTF
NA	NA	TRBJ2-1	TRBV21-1	TGTGCCAGCCCCAGACCCGGGACTAGCGGGAGGGCCTTCAATGAGCAGTTCTTC	CASPRPGTSGRAFNEQFF
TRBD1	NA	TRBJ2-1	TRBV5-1	TGCGCCAGCAGCGGCGGGGACAGGTATGACAATGAGCAGTTCTTC	CASSGGDRYDNEQFF
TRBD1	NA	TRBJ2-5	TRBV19	TGTGCCAGTAGTAAGCAATATGGGACAGGGAGAGAGACCCAGTACTTC	CASSKQYGTGRETQYF
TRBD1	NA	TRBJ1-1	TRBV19	TGTGCCAGTAATTCAGGGACAGGGGGACAGATGAACACTGAAGCTTTCTTT	CASNSGTGGQMNTEAFF
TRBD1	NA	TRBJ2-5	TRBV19	TGTGCCAGTAGTCACCGGGACAGGGACCAAGAGACCCAGTACTTC	CASSHRDRDQETQYF
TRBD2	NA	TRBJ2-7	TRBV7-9	TGTGCCAGCAGCTCCCATAGGGGGTCGCCTAGCGGGAGCTACGAGCAGTACTTC	CASSSHRGSPSGSYEQYF
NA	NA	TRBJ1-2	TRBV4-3	TGCGCCAGCAGCCCCTCGAGGGCAGAATATGGCTACACCTTC	CASSPSRAEYGYTF
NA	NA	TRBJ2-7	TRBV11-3	TGTGCCAGCAGCCGTGGACAGCTTTCCTCGGAGCAGTACTTC	CASSRGQLSSEQYF
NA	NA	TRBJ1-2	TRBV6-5	TGTGCCAGCAGTAATCGGGAGGGTGGCTACACCTTC	CASSNREGGYTF
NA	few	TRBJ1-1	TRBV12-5	TGTGCTAGTGGTTTATACACCAGCACTGAAGCTTTCTTT	CASGLYTSTEAFF
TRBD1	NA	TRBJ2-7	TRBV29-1	TGCAGCGTTGAAGAGCGAGGACAGGGCTACGAGCAGTACTTC	CSVEERGQGYEQYF
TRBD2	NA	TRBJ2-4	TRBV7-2	TGTGCCAGCAGCTTAGCTAGCGGGAGGGACATTCAGTACTTC	CASSLASGRDIQYF
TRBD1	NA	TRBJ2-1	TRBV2	TGTGCCAGCACGGAAGCCGGGACAGGGTATTTGAGTGAGCAGTTCTTC	CASTEAGTGYLSEQFF
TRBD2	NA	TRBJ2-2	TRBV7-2	TGTGCCAGCAGCTTAGTGGCGGGGGGAGCGAACACCGGGGAGCTGTTTTTT	CASSLVAGGANTGELFF
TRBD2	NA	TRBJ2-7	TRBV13	TGTGCCAGCAGCTTACTTACTAGCGGGAGGAGAAACGAGCAGTACTTC	CASSLLTSGRRNEQYF
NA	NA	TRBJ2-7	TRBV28	TGTGCCAGCAGTCCCTCAGCGGCCACTTCCTACGAGCAGTACTTC	CASSPSAATSYEQYF
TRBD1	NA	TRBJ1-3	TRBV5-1	TGCGCCAGCAGCTTAGGGACAGGGCGAAACACCATATATTTT	CASSLGTGRNTIYF
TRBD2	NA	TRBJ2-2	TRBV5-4	TGTGCCAGCAGCTTCGGCCGGGGGGACACCGGGGAGCTGTTTTTT	CASSFGRGDTGELFF
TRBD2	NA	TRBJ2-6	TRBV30	TGTGCCTGGAGTGAGGGAGGGGCTGGGGCCAACGTCCTGACTTTC	CAWSEGGAGANVLTF
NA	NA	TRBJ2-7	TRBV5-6	TGTGCCAGCAGCGGTCAGGGGGCACTAGCGAGGGAGCAGTACTTC	CASSGQGALAREQYF
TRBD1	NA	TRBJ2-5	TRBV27	TGTGCCAGCAGTTTATCGGCGAACAGGGGACAGACCCAGTACTTC	CASSLSANRGQTQYF
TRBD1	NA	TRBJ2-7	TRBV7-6	TGTGCCAGTTCCGGGACAGGGGATCCCTACGAGCAGTACTTC	CASSGTGDPYEQYF
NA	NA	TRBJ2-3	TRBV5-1	TGCGCCAGCAGCTTTCGGTCCTACACAGATACGCAGTATTTT	CASSFRSYTDTQYF
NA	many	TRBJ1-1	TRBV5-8	TGTGCCAGCAGTCCAGTTTTCGCAGAAGCTTTCTTT	CASSPVFAEAFF
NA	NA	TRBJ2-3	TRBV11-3	TGTGCCAGCAGCTTAGGGGCCACAGATACGCAGTATTTT	CASSLGATDTQYF
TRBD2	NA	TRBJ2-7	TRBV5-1	TGCGCCAGCAGTTTCCGTACGGGAGGGCAGGAGCAGTACTTC	CASSFRTGGQEQYF
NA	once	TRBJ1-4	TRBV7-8	TGTGCCAGCAGCTTAGGTGGTACAATACTGTTTTTT	CASSLGGTILFF
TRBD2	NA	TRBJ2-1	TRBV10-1	TGCGCCAGTTCGGGGGGGTATGAGCAGTTCTTC	CASSGGYEQFF
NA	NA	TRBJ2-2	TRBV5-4	TGTGCCAGCAGCACGGGACATCGCACCGGGGAGCTGTTTTTT	CASSTGHRTGELFF
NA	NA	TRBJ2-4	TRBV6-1	TGTGCCAGCAGCCGAGGAGATGGAGCCAAAAACATTCAGTACTTC	CASSRGDGAKNIQYF
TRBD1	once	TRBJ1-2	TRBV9	TGTGCCAGCAGCGCAGGGACAGGGGCTTCCTATGGCTACACCTTC	CASSAGTGASYGYTF
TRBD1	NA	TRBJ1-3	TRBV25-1	TGTGCCAGCAGTGAATCGGCAGGGGGACAGACTGGAAACACCATATATTTT	CASSESAGGQTGNTIYF
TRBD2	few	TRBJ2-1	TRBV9	TGTGCCAGCAGCGCCTCTCGAGCGGGACCCTACAATGAGCAGTTCTTC	CASSASRAGPYNEQFF
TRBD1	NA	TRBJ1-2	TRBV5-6	TGTGCCAGCAGCTTCGGACAGGTTGGCTACACCTTC	CASSFGQVGYTF
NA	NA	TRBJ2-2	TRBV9	TGTGCCAGCAGCGTGGGCCCAGTGAATGGAGGGGAGCTGTTTTTT	CASSVGPVNGGELFF
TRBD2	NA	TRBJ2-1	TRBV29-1	TGCAGCGTTGAAGGGGCAGCGGGACTAGCGGTCAATGAGCAGTTCTTC	CSVEGAAGLAVNEQFF
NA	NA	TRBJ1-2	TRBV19	TGTGCCACCTACGCGAGTGGCTACACCTTC	CATYASGYTF
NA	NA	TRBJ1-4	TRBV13	TGTGCCAGCAGCGCCCAACGACAGAATCTTTATAATGAAAAACTGTTTTTT	CASSAQRQNLYNEKLFF
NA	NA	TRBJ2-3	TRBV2	TGTGCCAGATTTGGGGGGACAGAGGGCACAGATACGCAGTATTTT	CARFGGTEGTDTQYF
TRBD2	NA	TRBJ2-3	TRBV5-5	TGTGCCAGCAGCCTGGCGGGAGTATTCGATACGCAGTATTTT	CASSLAGVFDTQYF
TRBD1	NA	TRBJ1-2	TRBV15	TGTGCCACCAGCAGAGAGAAGGACAGGGGTGGTGGCTACACCTTC	CATSREKDRGGGYTF
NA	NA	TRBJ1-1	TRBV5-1	TGCGCCAGCAGCTCAGATTTGGCCAGGGGTGAAGCTTTCTTT	CASSSDLARGEAFF
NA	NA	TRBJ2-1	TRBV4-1	TGCGCCAGCAGCCAAGAGAGGGATGAGCAGTTCTTC	CASSQERDEQFF